This T cell receptor beta chain was observed in a study of T-cell memory formation after mild COVID-19 (TCRdb year 2021). Background for the entire study: TCR sequence clusters from the two donors were largely donor specific. In a couple of donors, T-cell clones that expanded and contracted after mild COVID-19 were followed by sequencing TCRalpha and TCRbeta repertoires longitudinally. The cohort was made up of two young adult volunteers, one female and one male, who were previously healthy.

The CDR3 numbers 15 residues from cysteine through phenylalanine. Only CDR3 DNA remains: 45 bases, in frame from the first base. The germline V and J ends show losses of 4 bases and 2 bases respectively, and no gene match explains 6 bases of the junction. The germline V gene (reference sequence) yields LGHDT for CDR1 and YNNKEL for CDR2. Sequencing instrument: Illumina NovaSeq 6000. TCRalpha and TCRbeta cDNA libraries were built by 5'RACE with constant-segment primers, adding sample barcodes and unique molecular identifiers. Trizol reagent was used to extract RNA from every sample. The libraries were amplified in two PCR steps, and the second step added a second sample barcode and Illumina TruSeq adapters. Sequencing of libraries was performed on an Illumina NovaSeq with 2 x 150 bp paired-end reads. Turning to the authors' computational methods: The reads were demultiplexed and collapsed into UMI-guided consensus sequences using migec v1.2.7. Using mixcr v2.1.11, UMI consensuses were aligned to TRA and TRB V and J templates and then assembled into clonotypes. A clonotype was counted as expanded or contracted only when both edgeR and NoisET called the clonotype significant, with the noise models trained on biological replicates. For edgeR calls, a false discovery rate-adjusted p below 0.01 and a log2 fold-change threshold of 1 were applied. As an exploratory analysis of dynamics, max-normalized trajectories of the 1000 most abundant clonotypes were examined with PCA combined with hierarchical clustering. Separately sequenced CD4+ and CD8+ repertoires were used to assign the CD4 or CD8 phenotype of responding clones. The raw public reads went through TCRdb reprocessing: fastp at Q25, MiXCR clone calling, in-frame beta chains kept. Each record represents a unique CDR3 protein, reported with the most common genes and DNA among its rows. These V and J calls derive from TCRdb rather than the authors' analysis. The sample table records about 210,000 distinct CDR3 sequences; around 27% of these occur just once. Together, the top ten hold over 10% of the sample.

Results and caveats for the whole study, not just this receptor: From day 15 to 85, contracting clones showed balanced CD4/CD8 phenotypes, whereas a second wave of clones that expanded from day 15 to 37 leaned towards CD4+. Contracting CD4+ clones were located mainly in the CM and EM memory subsets, whereas CD8+ clones were found to be enriched in EMRA. SARS-CoV-2 specificity was not confirmed for the second-wave clones peaking on day 37. The study covered only a couple of mild cases, and larger cohorts including severe cases with pre-infection samples were considered necessary. Some responding clones were found in pre-infection memory, which suggests that pre-existing cross-reactive memory T cells took part in the SARS-CoV-2 response.

Ficoll-Paque density gradient centrifugation was used to isolate PBMCs. This clonotype was recorded a few times. No cognate antigen has been identified for it. No base quality information exists; no much larger clone differs at one position. Sequenced sample: PBMCs or a T cell subset sorted from them (not recorded which). This TCR was recovered from an adult woman who had mild COVID-19 (a few samples of this study predate the infection). The sample titles of this study are shuffled in the database, so cell type and time point are left out; the donor was told from shared clones. The chain is assembled from TRBV3-1 and TRBJ1-2; 8 middle bases align to TRBD1. The CDR3 here reads CASSPWDRINYGYTF. The DNA sequence is as follows: TGTGCCAGCAGCCCTTGGGACAGGATAAACTATGGCTACACCTTC.